These T cell receptor beta chains were read from a single sample in a study of OX40 agonist ivuxolimab in advanced cancers. Generated by immunoSEQ multiplex PCR, the TCRdb table keeps only in-frame clones and is missing some. The top ten clones hold around 15% of a sample with fewer than 14,000 clones, 75% to 90% of them seen once. The sample in question was CD4+ or CD8+ T cells sorted from blood, obtained in a trial of the OX40 agonist ivuxolimab. These receptors were taken from an adult with an advanced solid tumor such as melanoma, head and neck, liver or kidney cancer. Each CDR3 is given with its conserved first and last residue. D genes are given only for firm matches. A clone size is listed for some rows: how often the clone was seen (once, few, many), or a class if it is expanded.

>TRBJ2-7|TRBD1|once|TRBV19
CASSLTGTGDDEQYF
TGTGCCAGTAGTCTAACCGGGACAGGGGACGACGAGCAGTACTTC
>TRBJ2-7|NA|NA|TRBV2
CASSQTTGIEQYF
TGTGCCAGCAGTCAAACCACAGGGATTGAGCAGTACTTC
>TRBJ2-1|TRBD1|few|TRBV6-5
CASTSGTGGLEQFF
TGTGCCAGCACTAGCGGGACAGGGGGCCTTGAGCAGTTCTTC
>TRBJ1-4|NA|NA|TRBV13
CASSLRGKNEKLFF
TGTGCCAGCAGCCTCCGGGGCAAGAATGAAAAACTGTTTTTT
>TRBJ2-1|TRBD2|once|TRBV6-1
CASRAGASYNEQFF
TGTGCCAGCAGAGCGGGGGCCTCCTACAATGAGCAGTTCTTC
>TRBJ2-1|TRBD2|NA|TRBV9
CASSLGGTRSNEQFF
TGTGCCAGCAGCCTAGGGGGGACTAGGAGCAATGAGCAGTTCTTC
>TRBJ2-1|NA|once|TRBV6-5
CASSAREGGIEQFF
TGTGCCAGCAGTGCAAGAGAAGGGGGGATTGAGCAGTTCTTC
>TRBJ2-7|NA|NA|TRBV6-5
CATTAGRDWGYEQYF
TGTGCCACCACCGCGGGCCGGGACTGGGGCTACGAGCAGTACTTC
>TRBJ2-6|NA|NA|TRBV21-1
CASTISLAGANVLTF
TGTGCCAGCACCATCTCCCTCGCTGGGGCCAACGTCCTGACTTTC
>TRBJ2-6|NA|NA|TRBV6-1
CASSEVSSGANVLTF
TGTGCCAGCAGTGAAGTAAGCTCTGGGGCCAACGTCCTGACTTTC
>TRBJ1-1|TRBD1|once|TRBV27
CASRQGVNTEAFF
TGTGCCAGCAGGCAGGGGGTGAACACTGAAGCTTTCTTT
>TRBJ2-7|NA|NA|TRBV6-1
CASSETRTYEQYF
TGTGCCAGCAGTGAGACCCGAACCTACGAGCAGTACTTC
>TRBJ2-7|NA|NA|TRBV7-6
CASSLAEGYSYEQYF
TGTGCCAGCAGCTTAGCGGAGGGCTACTCCTACGAGCAGTACTTC
>TRBJ2-7|NA|NA|TRBV30
CAWSVRPTAYEQYF
TGTGCCTGGAGTGTAAGGCCCACGGCCTACGAGCAGTACTTC
>TRBJ1-2|NA|NA|TRBV6-4
CASSLSAAEGGYTF
TGTGCCAGCAGTTTATCTGCCGCCGAAGGGGGCTACACCTTC
>TRBJ2-3|NA|NA|TRBV6-4
CASSEGSTDTQYF
TGTGCCAGCAGTGAGGGCAGCACAGATACGCAGTATTTT
>TRBJ1-1|NA|NA|TRBV12-2
CAGGTGGKAAFF
TGTGCAGGGGGCACAGGAGGGAAGGCGGCTTTCTTT
>TRBJ2-6|NA|NA|TRBV30
CAWRFGASGANVLTF
TGTGCCTGGAGATTCGGGGCTTCTGGGGCCAACGTCCTGACTTTC
>TRBJ2-3|NA|NA|TRBV30
CAWRHKTGPGGDTQYF
TGTGCCTGGAGACACAAGACAGGTCCCGGGGGAGATACGCAGTATTTT
>TRBJ1-2|NA|NA|TRBV5-5
CASSLVRNYGYTF
TGTGCCAGCAGCTTAGTCCGCAACTATGGCTACACCTTC
>TRBJ1-2|TRBD1|NA|TRBV9
CASSAATGDPFYGYTF
TGTGCCAGCAGCGCCGCGACAGGGGACCCATTCTATGGCTACACCTTC
>TRBJ1-2|NA|once|TRBV10-2
CASRQQYDFQANYGYTF
TGCGCCAGCAGACAACAGTATGACTTTCAGGCAAACTATGGCTACACCTTC
>TRBJ2-1|NA|NA|TRBV7-2
CASSRKWDPEVEQFF
TGTGCCAGCAGCCGCAAATGGGACCCTGAGGTTGAGCAGTTCTTC
>TRBJ2-7|NA|NA|TRBV7-9
CASSPWGAAEYF
TGTGCCAGCAGCCCCTGGGGGGCGGCGGAGTACTTC
>TRBJ2-7|NA|NA|TRBV11-2
CASSPTGGAPYEQYF
TGTGCCAGCAGCCCCACGGGCGGGGCACCCTACGAGCAGTACTTC